This T cell receptor beta chain was observed in a study of T-cell reconstitution after alpha-beta-depleted transplantation in children. As concerns this clonotype: Antigen specificity is unknown.

Trimming removed 5 bases from V and 7 bases from J; junction bases left unmatched: 3. This CDR3 has 13 amino acids. CDR1 and CDR2 from the germline V gene are MGHRA and YSYEKL. Unique molecular identifiers featured in how the TCRbeta library was prepared. TCRdb recomputed calls from the PCR reads with MiXCR, one row per CDR3 protein. The data hold around 440,000 distinct CDR3 sequences, with about 10% observed a single time. Findings and limits, study-wide: Expanded graft clones, several hundred of them, were reportedly the source of alpha-beta T cells about two months after transplant. High day-60 TCRbeta diversity in some patients came from surviving recipient T cells and thymic progenitors. When one year had passed after transplant, most T-cell counts and diversity came from newly produced T cells.

The sample was PBMCs, taken before TCRalphabeta/CD19-depleted stem cell transplant. This clonotype was obtained from a child under 10 years old with inherited bone marrow failure, due to receive a stem cell transplant. The genes are TRBV4-1 and TRBJ2-1, with 9 bases matching TRBD2. The CDR3 nucleotides read TGCGCCAGCAGCTTCGGACTAGCGAATGAGCAGTTCTTC. This codes for CASSFGLANEQFF.